This T cell receptor (beta chain) was retrieved from a study of cytomegalovirus exposure and HLA in healthy donors. PCR used 60 Vbeta primers and 13 Jbeta primers. Assay used: immunoSEQ multiplex PCR; TCRdb lists only in-frame clones, some missing. Among roughly 100,000 clones listed, 12% to 15% were seen once. Notes on this clone: Its antigen is currently unknown.

Study results and limitations: Cytomegalovirus-associated status was assigned to 150 or so TCR beta chains. Among TCR beta chains of equal frequency, HLA-associated ones were more clonally expanded in a later analysis.

Trimming removed 1 base from V and 4 bases from J; junction bases left unmatched: 3. Germline V gene lookup returns CDR1 SGHRS and CDR2 YFSETQ. The CDR3 has 14 residues. Sequencing was carried out using PBMCs. The receptor was derived from a female donor in good health and CMV-seronegative. The gene calls are TRBV5-1 and TRBJ1-1; 8 positions match TRBD1. The CDR3: CASSLTGGTTEAFF. In DNA, the CDR3 is TGCGCCAGCAGCTTGACAGGGGGTACCACTGAAGCTTTCTTT.